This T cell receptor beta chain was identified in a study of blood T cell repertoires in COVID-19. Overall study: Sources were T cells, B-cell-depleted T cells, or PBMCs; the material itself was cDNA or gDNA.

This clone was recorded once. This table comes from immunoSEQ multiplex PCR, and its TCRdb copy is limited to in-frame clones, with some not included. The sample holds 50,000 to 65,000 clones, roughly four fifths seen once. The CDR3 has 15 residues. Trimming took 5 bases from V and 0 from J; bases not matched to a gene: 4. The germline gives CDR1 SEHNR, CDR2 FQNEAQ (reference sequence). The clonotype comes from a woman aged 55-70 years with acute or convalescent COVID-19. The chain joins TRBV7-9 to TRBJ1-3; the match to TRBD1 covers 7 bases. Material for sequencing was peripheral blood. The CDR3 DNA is TGTGCCAGCAGCGGAACAGGGGTCTCTGGAAACACCATATATTTT. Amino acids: CASSGTGVSGNTIYF.